Listed here is a single T cell receptor beta chain. The CDR3 is 13 amino acids. Germline V lookup: CDR1 SGHTA, CDR2 FQGNSA. Trimming shortened V by 5 bases and J by 4 bases, and 10 bases separated the two germline ends. TCRdb passed the 5' RACE reads through MiXCR, listing each CDR3 protein once. Among about 150,000 distinct CDR3 sequences listed, approximately 6% were seen once. The data belong to a study of T cells after yellow fever vaccination. This TCR was sampled from a man aged 18 to 29 who received the YFV17D yellow fever vaccine. The input for sequencing was CD4+ T cells sorted from PBMCs, taken on the day of the first yellow fever vaccination. The chain combines TRBV7-2 with TRBJ2-3; D uncertain. The CDR3 is CASSPSWADTQYF. In DNA, the CDR3 is TGTGCCAGCAGCCCCAGTTGGGCAGATACGCAGTATTTT.